Sequencing of this T cell receptor beta chain was carried out in a study of metastatic and nonmetastatic thyroid tumors (dated by TCRdb to 2020 to 2021). About the investigation overall: Repertoires were compared across peripheral blood and tumor or nodule tissue samples from malignant and benign thyroid patients. Overall study results and their limits: In both blood and tumor samples, malignant tumors were reported to have significantly higher TCR beta diversity than benign nodules.

Receptor amplification or capture employed PCR. Reads for this sample came from an Illumina HiSeq 4000. High-throughput sequencing was used to profile the TCR beta-chain CDR3 region of each patient. The authors' pipeline ran thus. The researchers built a classifier to tell apart papillary thyroid cancer patients with distant metastasis, based on CDR3 differences among clinicopathological groups. Repertoire diversity was assessed with the Shannon index, and tumor-blood repertoire similarity with the Morisita-Horn index. In TCRdb, the public reads were trimmed at Q25 with fastp and aligned with MiXCR, with productive beta chains retained. Clone size and V and J calls follow TCRdb, not the original study. In all, the sample holds approximately 39,000 clones, and around 21% of those were seen once. The ten largest account for about 14% of the sample. Of note for this clone: Its antigen is currently not known. A read error may account for a junction end that differs from germline.

No patient had received any treatment before thyroid surgery. The study retrospectively analysed patient clinical samples collected from about 2012 to 2019 using T-cell receptor beta sequencing. Its CDR3 holds 15 amino acids, cysteine through phenylalanine. Only the CDR3 DNA is retained, 45 bases long and in frame from the first base. The germline V gene yields SGHTA for CDR1 and FQGTGA for CDR2. Sequenced sample: blood. The TCR comes from a female donor with papillary thyroid cancer or a benign thyroid nodule (not recorded which). Some clones in this sample may be carry-over from other donors' samples. This receptor chain uses TRBV7-3 and TRBJ2-2; TRBD1 could be the D gene, as 6 bases match. Read as DNA, the sequence is TGTGCCAACAGCCTCAGGACAGAGGGAGCCGGGGAGCTGTTTTTT. Its protein is CANSLRTEGAGELFF.